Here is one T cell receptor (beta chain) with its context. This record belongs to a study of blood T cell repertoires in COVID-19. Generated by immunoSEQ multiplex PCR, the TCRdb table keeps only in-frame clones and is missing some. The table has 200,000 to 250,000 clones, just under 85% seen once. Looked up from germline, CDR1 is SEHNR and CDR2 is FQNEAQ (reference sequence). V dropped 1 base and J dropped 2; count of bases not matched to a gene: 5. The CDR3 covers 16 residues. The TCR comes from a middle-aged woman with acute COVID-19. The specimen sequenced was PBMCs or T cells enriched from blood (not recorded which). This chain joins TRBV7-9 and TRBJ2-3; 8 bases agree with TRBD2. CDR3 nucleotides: TGTGCCAGCAGCTTAGTAACTAGCGGATCCACAGATACGCAGTATTTT. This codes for CASSLVTSGSTDTQYF.